This section outlines one T cell receptor beta chain sequence together with its context. Germline V lookup: CDR1 LNHDA, CDR2 SQIVND (reference sequence). The CDR3 length is 14 residues. V shed 6 bases, J shed 7 bases, and the junction held 7 bases outside the gene matches. The data belong to a study of CD8+CD57+ T cells in acquired aplastic anemia. Patients chosen for sequencing had CD8+CD57+ cells that had expanded, as shown by flow cytometry. Genomic DNA acted as the template from which TCR beta VDJ combination and CDR3 sequence profiling were carried out. TCRdb passed the reads through MiXCR, listing each CDR3 protein once. The sample includes about 58,000 distinct CDR3 sequences, 57% seen only once; the top ten take roughly 16%.

Sequenced input: sorted CD4+, CD8+, or CD8+CD57+ T cells (not recorded which) from PBMCs. The chain is built from TRBV19 and TRBJ2-1; 9 bases fit TRBD1. This clonotype was obtained from a human donor with aplastic anemia. CDR3 amino acids: CASSPDRGGNEQFF. The CDR3, as DNA: TGTGCCAGTAGCCCGGACAGGGGTGGTAATGAGCAGTTCTTC.